The following is a TCR beta chain sequence with its context. This record comes from a study of blood T cell repertoires in COVID-19. Study-wide context: Whether acute or convalescent, the COVID-19 samples came from the United States, Italy and Spain. In each case, the material was cDNA or gDNA derived from T cells, B-cell-depleted T cells, or PBMCs.

Germline assignment: CDR1 MNHEY and CDR2 SVGEGT. The CDR3 runs to 14 residues. The V segment lost 4 bases and the J segment 6 bases; nucleotides outside the gene matches: 5. How the authors handled the data: Reference gene primer amplification gave nucleated cell count estimates. Sequencing was performed with immunoSEQ multiplex PCR; in TCRdb, only in-frame clones are kept and a portion is missing. The V and J calls and clone size come from that table; D and trimming were worked out from the DNA. The sample yields over 130,000 clones, about nine tenths seen once. Source material: peripheral blood. The TCR was taken from a woman older than 75 with acute or convalescent COVID-19. The chain is built from TRBV6-2 or TRBV6-3 and TRBJ1-5; 8 bases are a match to TRBD1. The CDR3 is CASSSGTGGQPQHF. CDR3 in DNA: TGTGCCAGCAGTTCCGGGACAGGTGGTCAGCCCCAGCATTTT.